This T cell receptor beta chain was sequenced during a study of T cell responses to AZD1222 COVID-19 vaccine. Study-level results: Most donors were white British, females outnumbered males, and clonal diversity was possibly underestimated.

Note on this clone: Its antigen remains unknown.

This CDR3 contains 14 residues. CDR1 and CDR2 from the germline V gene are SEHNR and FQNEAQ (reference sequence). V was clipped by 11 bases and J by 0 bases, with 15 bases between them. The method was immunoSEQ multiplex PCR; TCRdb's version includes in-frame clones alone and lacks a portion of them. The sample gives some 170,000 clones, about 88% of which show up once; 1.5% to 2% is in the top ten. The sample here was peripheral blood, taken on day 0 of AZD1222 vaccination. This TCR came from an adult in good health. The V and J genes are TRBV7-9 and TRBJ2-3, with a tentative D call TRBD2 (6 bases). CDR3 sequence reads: CAAKEGMSTDTQYF. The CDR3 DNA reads TGTGCCGCTAAGGAGGGTATGAGCACAGATACGCAGTATTTT.